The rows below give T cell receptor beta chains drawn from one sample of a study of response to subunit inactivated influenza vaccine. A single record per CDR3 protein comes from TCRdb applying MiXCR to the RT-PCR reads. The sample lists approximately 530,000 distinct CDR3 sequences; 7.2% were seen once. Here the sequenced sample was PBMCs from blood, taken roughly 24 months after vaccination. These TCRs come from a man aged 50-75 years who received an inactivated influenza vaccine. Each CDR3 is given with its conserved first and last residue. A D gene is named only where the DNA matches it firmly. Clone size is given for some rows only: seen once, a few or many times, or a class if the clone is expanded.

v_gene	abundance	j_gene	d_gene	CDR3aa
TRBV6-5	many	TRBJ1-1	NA	CASSVTGFEAFF
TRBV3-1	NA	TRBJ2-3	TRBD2	CASSQVVLAENTQYF
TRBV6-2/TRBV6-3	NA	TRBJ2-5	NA	CASSYGMRQSQETQYF
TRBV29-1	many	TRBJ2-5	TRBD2	CSVESSGETQYF
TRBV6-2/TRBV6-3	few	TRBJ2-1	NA	CASGLNPRDGSYNEQFF
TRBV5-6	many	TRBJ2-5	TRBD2	CASSAIAGRETQYF
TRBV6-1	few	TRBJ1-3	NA	CASSDGPSSGNTIYF
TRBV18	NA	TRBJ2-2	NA	CASSPLGGRDTGELFF
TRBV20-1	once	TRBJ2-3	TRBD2	CSALLLLAGGRGFSPDTQYF
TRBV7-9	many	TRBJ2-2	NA	CASSLEGGLRTGELFF
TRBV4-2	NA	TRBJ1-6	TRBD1	CASSQAGTGRSPLHF
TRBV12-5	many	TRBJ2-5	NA	CASGPSGLETQYF
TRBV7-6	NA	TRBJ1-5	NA	CASSLETGFNQPQHF
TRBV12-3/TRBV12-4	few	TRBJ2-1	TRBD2	CASIPGASGRGNEQFF
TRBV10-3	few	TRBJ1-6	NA	CAISLGTVNSPLHF
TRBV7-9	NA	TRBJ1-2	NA	CASSLGGGLVYGYTF
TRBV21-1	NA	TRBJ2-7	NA	CASSKRFGTVYEQYF
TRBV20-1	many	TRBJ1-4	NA	CSARDPSLGGHNGEKLFF
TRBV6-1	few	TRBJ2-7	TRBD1	CASSDRGQGRGNEQYF
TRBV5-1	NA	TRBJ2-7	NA	CASSSDRFYEQYF
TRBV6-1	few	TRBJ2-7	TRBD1	CAIRTGSSYEQYF
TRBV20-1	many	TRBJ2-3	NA	CSARLGGTDTQYF
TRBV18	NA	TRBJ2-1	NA	CASSPLASSYNEQFF
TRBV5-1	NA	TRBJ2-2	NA	CASTQGTTNTGELFF
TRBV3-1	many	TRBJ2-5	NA	CASSQAGPGVETQYF
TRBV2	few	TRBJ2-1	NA	CASPNAGASYNEQFF
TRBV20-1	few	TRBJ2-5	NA	CSARGNTPKETQYF
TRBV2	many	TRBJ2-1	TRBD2	CASSESPGLAPDEQFF
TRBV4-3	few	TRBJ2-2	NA	CASSQDLTGMNTGELFF